This T cell receptor beta chain was profiled in a study of CD8 T cells in ankylosing spondylitis. Study findings and constraints: It was reported that disease-linked clones were significantly enriched in matched ankylosing spondylitis synovial fluid. Earlier literature documents some of the motif variants in reactive arthritis synovial fluid and blood.

Germline CDR1 is DFQATT and CDR2 is SNEGSKA (reference sequence). The CDR3 consists of 15 residues. J was trimmed by 5 bases and V by 5 bases; bases with no gene match: 12. This clonotype has just one count. The antigen is undetermined. Quantitative 5'-RACE with molecular barcodes generated TCR beta libraries. TCRdb processed the 5' RACE reads anew with MiXCR; each CDR3 protein has one entry. Among 350,000 or so distinct CDR3 sequences listed, about 15% were seen once. This TCR was sampled from a male donor with ankylosing spondylitis or in good health (not recorded which). The rearrangement uses TRBV20-1 and TRBJ2-3; 8 nucleotides match TRBD2. Material: blood, either unsorted or a sorted T cell fraction (not recorded which). The CDR3 DNA is TGCAGTGCTGTAGGGACTAGGAGAGTGAGAGATACGCAGTATTTT. The encoded protein is CSAVGTRRVRDTQYF.